This is a list of T cell receptor beta chains from one sample in a study of cytomegalovirus exposure and HLA in healthy donors. The data were produced by immunoSEQ multiplex PCR, yet TCRdb's version contains in-frame clones alone and is incomplete. The table has 80,000 or so clones, 75% to 80% seen once; the top ten hold around 3.5%. Material: PBMCs. These receptors were obtained from a man aged 35 to 55 in good health and CMV-seronegative. The CDR3 runs from the conserved cysteine through the conserved F or W. D genes are given only for firm matches. Clone size appears in some rows only: once, few, many, or a class for an expanded clone.

. | . | TRBJ1-1 | TRBV5-4 | TGTGCCAGCAGCTCGGCCGTACAGCTGAACACTGAAGCTTTCTTT | CASSSAVQLNTEAFF
. | . | TRBJ1-5 | TRBV5-1 | TGCGCCAGCAGCTTTTCCGGGGGATTTAATCAGCCCCAGCATTTT | CASSFSGGFNQPQHF
. | . | TRBJ1-5 | TRBV5-6 | TGTGCCAGCAGCTTTGGGCAGATATTAAGCAATCAGCCCCAGCATTTT | CASSFGQILSNQPQHF
. | TRBD1 | TRBJ2-7 | TRBV7-2 | TGTGCCAGCAGCTTAGGACAGGGGGTCTCCTACGAGCAGTACTTC | CASSLGQGVSYEQYF
. | TRBD1 | TRBJ1-5 | TRBV18 | TGTGCCAGCTCAACGACAGGGGGTGGCGGCAATCAGCCCCAGCATTTT | CASSTTGGGGNQPQHF
. | . | TRBJ1-4 | TRBV19 | TGTGCCAGTAGTATCACGCCGGCTAATGAAAAACTGTTTTTT | CASSITPANEKLFF
once | . | TRBJ1-5 | TRBV30 | TGTGCCTGGAGTAAAAGACTTAGCAATCAGCCCCAGCATTTT | CAWSKRLSNQPQHF
. | . | TRBJ2-2 | TRBV27 | TGTGCCAGCAGTCTCCGCTACTACACAGGAACCCTCATTCAGAACACCGGGGAGCTGTTTTTT | CASSLRYYTGTLIQNTGELFF
. | . | TRBJ1-3 | TRBV10-3 | TGTGCCAGTGGGGCCGGCTCTGGAAACACCATATATTTT | CASGAGSGNTIYF
. | . | TRBJ2-5 | TRBV5-1 | TGCGCCAGCAGCTTGGGAACAGTCCAAGAGACCCAGTACTTC | CASSLGTVQETQYF
. | TRBD1 | TRBJ2-5 | TRBV5-6 | TGTGCCAGCAGCTTAGGGACAGGGGAGACCCAGTACTTC | CASSLGTGETQYF
. | . | TRBJ2-7 | TRBV6-4 | TGTGCCAGCATCCTGCAGGCCCCCTACGAGCAGTACTTC | CASILQAPYEQYF
. | TRBD1 | TRBJ1-5 | TRBV19 | TGTGCCAGTACCCCGGGACAGAGTTTTGGGAATCAGCCCCAGCATTTT | CASTPGQSFGNQPQHF
. | . | TRBJ1-5 | TRBV19 | TGTGCCAGTAGTCCCCGAGGGGCGGGAAATCAGCCCCAGCATTTT | CASSPRGAGNQPQHF
. | . | TRBJ1-2 | TRBV7-9 | TGTGCCAGCAGCGCCCTATCCCCTAGATATGGCTACACCTTC | CASSALSPRYGYTF
. | TRBD2 | TRBJ2-3 | TRBV6-1 | TGTGCCAGCAGTGAGACTAGCGGGGGGCCTAGGCTATACCGCACAGATACGCAGTATTTT | CASSETSGGPRLYRTDTQYF
. | TRBD1 | TRBJ1-1 | TRBV10-2 | TGCGCCAGCAGTGAGCCTGGACAGGGTGGAGGAAACACTGAAGCTTTCTTT | CASSEPGQGGGNTEAFF
few | . | TRBJ1-2 | TRBV25-1 | TGTGCCAGCAGTGGATACACAGGGCGAAAGGGAGCTAACTATGGCTACACCTTC | CASSGYTGRKGANYGYTF
. | TRBD1 | TRBJ2-7 | TRBV5-4 | TGTGCCAGCAGACACGGACAGGGTTCAGGTATAGGATCCTACGAGCAGTACTTC | CASRHGQGSGIGSYEQYF
. | TRBD1 | TRBJ1-5 | TRBV6-5 | TGTGCCAGCAGTTACGGCAGGGGGCTCAATCAGCCCCAGCATTTT | CASSYGRGLNQPQHF
. | TRBD2 | TRBJ2-7 | TRBV7-3 | TGTGCCAGCAGCTTCCGGGGGGGAGGCGAGCAGTACTTC | CASSFRGGGEQYF
. | TRBD1 | TRBJ2-2 | TRBV9 | TGTGCCAGCAGCCCACCCCAAGGACAGGGAATCGGGGAGCTGTTTTTT | CASSPPQGQGIGELFF
few | TRBD1 | TRBJ1-2 | TRBV18 | TGTGCCAGCTCACGCGCGACAGGGATGGTCTATGGCTACACCTTC | CASSRATGMVYGYTF
. | . | TRBJ2-5 | TRBV6-1 | TGTGCCAGCTCCGGACAGAGGAAGACCCAGTACTTC | CASSGQRKTQYF
once | TRBD1 | TRBJ2-7 | TRBV10-3 | TGTGCCATCAGTGAGTCAATGGACAGGGGCCTTTACGAGCAGTACTTC | CAISESMDRGLYEQYF
. | TRBD1 | TRBJ1-1 | TRBV6-6 | TGTGCCAGCAGTCCGCGGGACAGCATGAACACTGAAGCTTTCTTT | CASSPRDSMNTEAFF
. | TRBD2 | TRBJ2-2 | TRBV6-4 | TGTGCCAGCAGTGACGGGGGGGCGAACACCGGGGAGCTGTTTTTT | CASSDGGANTGELFF
. | . | TRBJ1-2 | TRBV30 | TGTGCCTGGACCCTCGGGGAAAGGGTGGCGTACTATGGCTACACCTTC | CAWTLGERVAYYGYTF
. | TRBD1 | TRBJ2-2 | TRBV30 | TGTGCCTGGAGTAAAGGGGGCGCAACCGGGGAGCTGTTTTTT | CAWSKGGATGELFF
. | . | TRBJ2-3 | TRBV18 | TGTGCCAGCTCACCTCCGACAGGCCCTGGGGGCACAGATACGCAGTATTTT | CASSPPTGPGGTDTQYF
few | . | TRBJ1-2 | TRBV19 | TGTGCCAGTAGTACGTACAGGGTGGACTACACCTTC | CASSTYRVDYTF
few | TRBD2 | TRBJ2-7 | TRBV19 | TGTGCCAGTAGCCCCCGGGGGGACTCCTACGAGCAGTACTTC | CASSPRGDSYEQYF
. | TRBD1 | TRBJ2-7 | TRBV19 | TGTGCCAGTAGTCTCAGACAGGGCTCCTACGAGCAGTACTTC | CASSLRQGSYEQYF
once | TRBD1 | TRBJ1-4 | TRBV28 | TGTGCCAGCAGCTCCGGACAGGATGATGAAAAACTGTTTTTT | CASSSGQDDEKLFF